This T cell receptor beta chain emerged from a study of beta chain features in type 1 diabetes. A heparinised blood draw that averaged around 100 mL was obtained once from each donor. Notes on the study in general: In all four CD4+ subsets, TCRB CDR3 length was significantly, moderately reduced in type 1 diabetes.

This CDR3 has 18 amino acids. V was clipped by 4 bases and J by 7 bases; unmatched bases: 18. Germline loops: CDR1 SGHTA, CDR2 FQGTGA. The whole isolated RNA underwent reverse transcription, so sequencing captured expressed TCRB transcripts. The assay was immunoSEQ multiplex PCR, and TCRdb's table has in-frame clones only and misses some. The table includes around 41,000 clones, approximately 62% detected once. Details on this clone: The target antigen is unknown.

V is TRBV7-3 and J is TRBJ2-1, with 8 bases aligning to TRBD2. What was sequenced was Tregs from blood. The TCR originated in a man aged 25-45 years with type 1 diabetes. Some clones in this sample may be carry-over from other donors' samples. In DNA, the CDR3 is TGTGCCAGCAGCTCCCAAGGCGAGGGTCGGGGGGGCGGGAATGAGCAGTTCTTC. Translated, it gives CASSSQGEGRGGGNEQFF.